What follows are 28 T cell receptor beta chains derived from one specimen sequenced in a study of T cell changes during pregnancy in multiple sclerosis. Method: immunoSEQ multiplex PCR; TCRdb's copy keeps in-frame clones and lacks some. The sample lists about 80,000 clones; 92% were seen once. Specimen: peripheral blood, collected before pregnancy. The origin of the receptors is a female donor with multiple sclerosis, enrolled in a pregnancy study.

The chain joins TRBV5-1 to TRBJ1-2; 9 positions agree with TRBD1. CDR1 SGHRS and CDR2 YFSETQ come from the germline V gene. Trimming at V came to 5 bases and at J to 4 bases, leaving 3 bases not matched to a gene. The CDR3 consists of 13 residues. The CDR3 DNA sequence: TGCGCCAGCAGGGCGGGACAGGGCTATGGCTACACCTTC. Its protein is CASRAGQGYGYTF.

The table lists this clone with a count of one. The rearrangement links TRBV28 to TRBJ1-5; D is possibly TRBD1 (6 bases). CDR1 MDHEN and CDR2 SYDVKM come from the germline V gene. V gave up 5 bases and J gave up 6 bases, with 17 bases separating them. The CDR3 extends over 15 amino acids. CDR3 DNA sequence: TGTGCCAGCAGTCGCCACGGCGGACAGTCTCAGCCCCAGCATTTT. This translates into CASSRHGGQSQPQHF.

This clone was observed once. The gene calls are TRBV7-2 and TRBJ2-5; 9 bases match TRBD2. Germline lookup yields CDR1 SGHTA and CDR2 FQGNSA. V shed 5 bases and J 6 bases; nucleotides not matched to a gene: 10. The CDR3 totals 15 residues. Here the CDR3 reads CASSPTASGEKTQYF. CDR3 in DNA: TGTGCCAGCAGCCCTACAGCTAGCGGGGAAAAGACCCAGTACTTC.

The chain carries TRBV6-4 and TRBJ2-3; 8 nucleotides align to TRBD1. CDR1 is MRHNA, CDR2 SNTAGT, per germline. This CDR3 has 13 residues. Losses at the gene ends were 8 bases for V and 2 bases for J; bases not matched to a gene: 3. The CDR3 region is CASGQGHTDTQYF. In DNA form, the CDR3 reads TGTGCCAGCGGACAGGGCCACACAGATACGCAGTATTTT.

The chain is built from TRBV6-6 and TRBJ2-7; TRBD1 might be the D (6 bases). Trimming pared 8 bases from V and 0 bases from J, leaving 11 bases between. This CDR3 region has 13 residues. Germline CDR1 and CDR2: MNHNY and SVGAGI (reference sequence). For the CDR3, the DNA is TGTGCCAGCGTACAGGGAAGCTCCTACGAGCAGTACTTC. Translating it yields CASVQGSSYEQYF.

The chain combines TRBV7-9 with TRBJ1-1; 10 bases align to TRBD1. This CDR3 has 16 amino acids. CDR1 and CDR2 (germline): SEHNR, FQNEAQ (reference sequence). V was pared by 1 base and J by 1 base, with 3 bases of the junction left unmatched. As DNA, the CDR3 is TGTGCCAGCAGCTTAGGGACAGGGGGGGGGAACACTGAAGCTTTCTTT. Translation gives CASSLGTGGGNTEAFF.

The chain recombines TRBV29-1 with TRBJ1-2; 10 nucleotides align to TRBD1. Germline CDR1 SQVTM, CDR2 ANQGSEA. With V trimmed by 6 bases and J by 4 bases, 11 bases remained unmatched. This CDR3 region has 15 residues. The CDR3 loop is CSVRDRGDVGYGYTF. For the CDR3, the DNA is TGCAGCGTGCGGGACAGGGGAGACGTCGGCTATGGCTACACCTTC.

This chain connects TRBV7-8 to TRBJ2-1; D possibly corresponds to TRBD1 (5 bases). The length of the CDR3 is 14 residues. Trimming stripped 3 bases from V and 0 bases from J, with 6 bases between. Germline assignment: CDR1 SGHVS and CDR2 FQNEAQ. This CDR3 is CASSLQGSYNEQFF. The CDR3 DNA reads TGTGCCAGCAGCTTGCAGGGCTCCTACAATGAGCAGTTCTTC.

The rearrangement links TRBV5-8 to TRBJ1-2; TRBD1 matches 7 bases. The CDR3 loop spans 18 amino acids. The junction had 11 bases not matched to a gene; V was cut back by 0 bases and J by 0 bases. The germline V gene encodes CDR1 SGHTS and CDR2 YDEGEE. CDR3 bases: TGTGCCAGCAGCTTGGCCATTAAGACAGGGCGCTCTAACTATGGCTACACCTTC. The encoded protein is CASSLAIKTGRSNYGYTF.

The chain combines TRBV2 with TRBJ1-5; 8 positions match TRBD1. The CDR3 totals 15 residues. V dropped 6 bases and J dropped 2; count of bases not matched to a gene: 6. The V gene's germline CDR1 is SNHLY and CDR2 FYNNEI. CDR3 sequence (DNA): TGTGCCAGCAGATCCACAGGGGGTGGCAATCAGCCCCAGCATTTT. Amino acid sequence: CASRSTGGGNQPQHF.

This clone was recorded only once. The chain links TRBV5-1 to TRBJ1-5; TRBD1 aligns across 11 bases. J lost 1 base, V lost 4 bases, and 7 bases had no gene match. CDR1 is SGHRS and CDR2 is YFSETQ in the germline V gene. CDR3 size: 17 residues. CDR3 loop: CASSLGTGGTSNQPQHF. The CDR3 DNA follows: TGCGCCAGCAGCCTAGGGACAGGGGGTACGAGCAATCAGCCCCAGCATTTT. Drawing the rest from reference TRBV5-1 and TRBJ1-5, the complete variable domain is KAGVTQTPRYLIKTRGQQVTLSCSPISGHRSVSWYQQTPGQGLQFLFEYFSETQRNKGNFPGRFSGRQFSNSRSEMNVSTLELGDSALYLCASSLGTGGTSNQPQHFGDGTRLSIL.

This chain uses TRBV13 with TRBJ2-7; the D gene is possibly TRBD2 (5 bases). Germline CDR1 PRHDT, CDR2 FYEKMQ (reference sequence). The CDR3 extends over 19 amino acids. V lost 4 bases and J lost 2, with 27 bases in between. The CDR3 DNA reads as TGTGCCAGCAGCTCCTTAGGCGAGCGGAGTGACTACCGACCCTACGAGCAGTACTTC. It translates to CASSSLGERSDYRPYEQYF.

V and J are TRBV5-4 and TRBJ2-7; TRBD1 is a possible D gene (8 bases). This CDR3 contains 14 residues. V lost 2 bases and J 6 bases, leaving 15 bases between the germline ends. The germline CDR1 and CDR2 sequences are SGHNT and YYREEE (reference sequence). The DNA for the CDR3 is TGTGCCAGCAGCTTTGGATACAGGGGGGGCGAGCAGTACTTC. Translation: CASSFGYRGGEQYF.

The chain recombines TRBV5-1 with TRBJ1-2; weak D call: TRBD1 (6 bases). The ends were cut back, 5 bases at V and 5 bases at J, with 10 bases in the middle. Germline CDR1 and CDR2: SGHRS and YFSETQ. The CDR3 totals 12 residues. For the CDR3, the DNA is TGCGCCAGCAGACAGGGAGAGTATGGCTACACCTTC. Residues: CASRQGEYGYTF.

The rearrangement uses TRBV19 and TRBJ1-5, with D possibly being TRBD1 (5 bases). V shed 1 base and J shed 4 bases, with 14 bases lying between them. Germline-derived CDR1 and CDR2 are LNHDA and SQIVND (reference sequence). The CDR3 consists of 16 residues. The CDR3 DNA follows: TGTGCCAGTAGTATAGTCGCAGGGTCTTTTAATCAGCCCCAGCATTTT. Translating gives CASSIVAGSFNQPQHF.

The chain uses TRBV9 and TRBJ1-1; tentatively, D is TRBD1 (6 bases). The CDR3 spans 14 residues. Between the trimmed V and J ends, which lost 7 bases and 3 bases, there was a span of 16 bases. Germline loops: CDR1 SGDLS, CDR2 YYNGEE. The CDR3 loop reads CASGRGTWDTEAFF. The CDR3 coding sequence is TGTGCCAGCGGGAGGGGGACCTGGGACACTGAAGCTTTCTTT. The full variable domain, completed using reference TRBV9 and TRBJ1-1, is DSGVTQTPKHLITATGQRVTLRCSPRSGDLSVYWYQQSLDQGLQFLIQYYNGEERAKGNILERFSAQQFPDLHSELNLSSLELGDSALYFCASGRGTWDTEAFFGQGTRLTVV.

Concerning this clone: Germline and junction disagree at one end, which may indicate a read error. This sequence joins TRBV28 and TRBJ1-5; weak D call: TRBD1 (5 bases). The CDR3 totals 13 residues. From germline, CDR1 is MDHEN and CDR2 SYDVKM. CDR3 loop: CAAHGGNNQPQHF. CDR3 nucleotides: TGCGCTGCCCACGGGGGAAATAATCAGCCCCAGCATTTT. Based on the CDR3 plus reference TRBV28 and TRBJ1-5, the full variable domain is DVKVTQSSRYLVKRTGEKVFLECVQDMDHENMFWYRQDPGLGLRLIYFSYDVKMKEKGDIPEGYSVSREKKERFSLILESASTNQTSMYLCAAHGGNNQPQHFGDGTRLSIL.

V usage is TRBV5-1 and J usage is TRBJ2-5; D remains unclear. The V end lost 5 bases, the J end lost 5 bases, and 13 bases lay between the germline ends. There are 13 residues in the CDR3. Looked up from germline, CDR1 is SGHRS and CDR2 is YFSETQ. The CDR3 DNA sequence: TGCGCCAGCAGGTTCCCCTCGTCGGAGACCCAGTACTTC. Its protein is CASRFPSSETQYF. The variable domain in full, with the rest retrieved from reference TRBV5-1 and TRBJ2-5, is KAGVTQTPRYLIKTRGQQVTLSCSPISGHRSVSWYQQTPGQGLQFLFEYFSETQRNKGNFPGRFSGRQFSNSRSEMNVSTLELGDSALYLCASRFPSSETQYFGPGTRLLVL.

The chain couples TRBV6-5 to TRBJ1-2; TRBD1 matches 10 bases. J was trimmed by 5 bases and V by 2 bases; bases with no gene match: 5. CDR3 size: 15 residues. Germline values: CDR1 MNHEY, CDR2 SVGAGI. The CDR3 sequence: CASSYGTGVGYGYTF. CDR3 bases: TGTGCCAGCAGTTACGGGACAGGGGTAGGGTATGGCTACACCTTC.

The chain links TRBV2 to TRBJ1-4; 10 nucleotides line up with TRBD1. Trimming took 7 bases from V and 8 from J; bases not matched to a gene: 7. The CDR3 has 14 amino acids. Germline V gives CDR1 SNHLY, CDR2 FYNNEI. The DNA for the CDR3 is TGTGCCAGCAACCGGGACAGGGGTCTGGAAAAACTGTTTTTT. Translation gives CASNRDRGLEKLFF.

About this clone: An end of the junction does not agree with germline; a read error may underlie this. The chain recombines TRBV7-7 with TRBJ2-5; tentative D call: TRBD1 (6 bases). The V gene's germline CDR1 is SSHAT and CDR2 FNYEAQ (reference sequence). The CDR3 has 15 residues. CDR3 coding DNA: TGTGCTAGCAGCTCCCTACAGGGAAAGGCGGTGACCCAGTACTTC. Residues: CASSSLQGKAVTQYF.

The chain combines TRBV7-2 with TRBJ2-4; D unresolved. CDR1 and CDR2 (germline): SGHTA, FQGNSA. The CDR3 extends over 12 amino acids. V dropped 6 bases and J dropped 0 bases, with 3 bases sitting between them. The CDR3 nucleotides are TGTGCCAGCAGTCTAGCCAAAAACATTCAGTACTTC. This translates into CASSLAKNIQYF.

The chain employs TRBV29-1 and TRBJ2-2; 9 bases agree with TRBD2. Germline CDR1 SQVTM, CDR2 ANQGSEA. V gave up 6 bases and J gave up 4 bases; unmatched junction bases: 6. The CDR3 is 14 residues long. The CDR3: CSVDSGGITGELFF. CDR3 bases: TGCAGCGTGGATAGCGGGGGTATCACCGGGGAGCTGTTTTTT.

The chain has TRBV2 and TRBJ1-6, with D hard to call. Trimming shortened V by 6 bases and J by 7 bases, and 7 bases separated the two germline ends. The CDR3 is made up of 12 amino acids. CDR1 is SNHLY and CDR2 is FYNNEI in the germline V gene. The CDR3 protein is CASRNENSPLHF. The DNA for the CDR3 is TGTGCCAGCAGGAACGAGAATTCACCCCTCCACTTT.

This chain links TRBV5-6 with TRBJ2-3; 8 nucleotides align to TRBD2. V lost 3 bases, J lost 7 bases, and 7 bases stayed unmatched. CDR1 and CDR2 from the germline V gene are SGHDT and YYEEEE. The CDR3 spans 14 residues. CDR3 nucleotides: TGTGCCAGCAGCTCGACGGGGGGGAGAAATACGCAGTATTTT. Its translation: CASSSTGGRNTQYF.

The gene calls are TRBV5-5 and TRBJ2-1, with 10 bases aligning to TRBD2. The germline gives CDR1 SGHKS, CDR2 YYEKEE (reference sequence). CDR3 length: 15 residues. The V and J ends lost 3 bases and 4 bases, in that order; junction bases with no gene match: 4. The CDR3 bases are TGTGCCAGCAGCTACCTAGCGGGGGAGTACAATGAGCAGTTCTTC. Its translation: CASSYLAGEYNEQFF.

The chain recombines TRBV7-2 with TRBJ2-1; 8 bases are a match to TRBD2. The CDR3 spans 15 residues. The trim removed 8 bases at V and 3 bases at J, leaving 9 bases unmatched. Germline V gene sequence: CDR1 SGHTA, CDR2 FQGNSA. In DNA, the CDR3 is TGTGCCAGCGGTACCTTAGCGGGGAGCTACAATGAGCAGTTCTTC. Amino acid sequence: CASGTLAGSYNEQFF.

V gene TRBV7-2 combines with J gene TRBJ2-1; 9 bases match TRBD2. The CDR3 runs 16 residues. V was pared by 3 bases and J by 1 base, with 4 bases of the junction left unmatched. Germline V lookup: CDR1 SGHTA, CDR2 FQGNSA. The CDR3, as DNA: TGTGCCAGCAGCTTCTCGGCGGGGGGGTCCTACAATGAGCAGTTCTTC. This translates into CASSFSAGGSYNEQFF.